A selection of T cell receptor beta chains follows, all from one sample in a study of T cells in Graves' hyperthyroidism and ophthalmopathy. TCRdb independently ran MiXCR on the multiplex PCR reads; one entry per CDR3 protein. The data hold 650,000 to 700,000 distinct CDR3 sequences, with around 16% observed a single time. The source material was blood. These receptors were taken from a man aged 45 to 65 with Graves' hyperthyroidism. Both conserved end residues are part of each CDR3. The listing skips clone size in some rows; elsewhere it reads once, few, many or a size class.

CDR3aa: CASSQDLASYGYTF
v_gene: TRBV3-1
j_gene: TRBJ1-2
abundance: few

CDR3aa: CSATPRVYGYTF
v_gene: TRBV20-1
j_gene: TRBJ1-2
abundance: few

CDR3aa: CAISRQGQNYGYTF
v_gene: TRBV10-3
j_gene: TRBJ1-2
abundance: .

CDR3aa: CASSAPGQGARGQFF
v_gene: TRBV25-1
j_gene: TRBJ2-1
abundance: .

CDR3aa: CSVVQGLYGYTF
v_gene: TRBV29-1
j_gene: TRBJ1-2
abundance: many

CDR3aa: CASTGTANSPLHF
v_gene: TRBV6-1
j_gene: TRBJ1-6
abundance: few

CDR3aa: CASSIRSGAYNEQFF
v_gene: TRBV6-5
j_gene: TRBJ2-1
abundance: .

CDR3aa: CASTQSREGYSNEKLFF
v_gene: TRBV2
j_gene: TRBJ1-4
abundance: many

CDR3aa: CASSSRQGAYEQYF
v_gene: TRBV11-2
j_gene: TRBJ2-7
abundance: many

CDR3aa: CAWSVPRRGFPAYEQYF
v_gene: TRBV30
j_gene: TRBJ2-7
abundance: many

CDR3aa: CASSLQANRGNTEAFF
v_gene: TRBV7-2
j_gene: TRBJ1-1
abundance: .

CDR3aa: CASSLAGSESVYNEQFF
v_gene: TRBV7-9
j_gene: TRBJ2-1
abundance: .

CDR3aa: CASSLRSGPVYGYTF
v_gene: TRBV12-3/TRBV12-4
j_gene: TRBJ1-2
abundance: many

CDR3aa: CASSQPGRISGNTIYF
v_gene: TRBV4-1
j_gene: TRBJ1-3
abundance: many

CDR3aa: CASSGTSLRSTKNIQYF
v_gene: TRBV5-4
j_gene: TRBJ2-4
abundance: .

CDR3aa: CASSDKGNTIYF
v_gene: TRBV13
j_gene: TRBJ1-3
abundance: many

CDR3aa: CASRGGPGEQYF
v_gene: TRBV28
j_gene: TRBJ2-7
abundance: few

CDR3aa: CATKGQTYQPQHF
v_gene: TRBV28
j_gene: TRBJ1-5
abundance: few

CDR3aa: CASSLRQGIDEKLFF
v_gene: TRBV11-2
j_gene: TRBJ1-4
abundance: .

CDR3aa: CATSTTLRALGRPNTGELFF
v_gene: TRBV15
j_gene: TRBJ2-2
abundance: .

CDR3aa: CASSPTSSRNTGELFF
v_gene: TRBV7-3
j_gene: TRBJ2-2
abundance: few

CDR3aa: CATSDFEGLVPNEQFF
v_gene: TRBV24-1
j_gene: TRBJ2-1
abundance: many

CDR3aa: CAWSVGRYEQYF
v_gene: TRBV30
j_gene: TRBJ2-7
abundance: many

CDR3aa: CATSRAGGNTEAFF
v_gene: TRBV15
j_gene: TRBJ1-1
abundance: .

CDR3aa: CASSLGGTNTEAFF
v_gene: TRBV5-1
j_gene: TRBJ1-1
abundance: many

CDR3aa: CSAREEDRGDTGELFF
v_gene: TRBV20-1
j_gene: TRBJ2-2
abundance: .

CDR3aa: CASSRIGGWDNEQFF
v_gene: TRBV19
j_gene: TRBJ2-1
abundance: few

CDR3aa: CASRLRLADTQYF
v_gene: TRBV2
j_gene: TRBJ2-3
abundance: many

CDR3aa: CSARSQAYEQYF
v_gene: TRBV20-1
j_gene: TRBJ2-7
abundance: .

CDR3aa: CAWSSQRSSYEQYF
v_gene: TRBV30
j_gene: TRBJ2-7
abundance: many

CDR3aa: CASSLSVLRQPQHF
v_gene: TRBV28
j_gene: TRBJ1-5
abundance: many

CDR3aa: CASSEGNQGGYTF
v_gene: TRBV2
j_gene: TRBJ1-2
abundance: many

CDR3aa: CASSIGEGRDTQYF
v_gene: TRBV19
j_gene: TRBJ2-3
abundance: .

CDR3aa: CASSSRDRGTYGYTF
v_gene: TRBV12-3/TRBV12-4
j_gene: TRBJ1-2
abundance: many

CDR3aa: CASSDRTGMGNEKLFF
v_gene: TRBV12-3/TRBV12-4
j_gene: TRBJ1-4
abundance: many

CDR3aa: CSATAGANVLTF
v_gene: TRBV20-1
j_gene: TRBJ2-6
abundance: .

CDR3aa: CTRVAGGAPDTQYF
v_gene: TRBV12-3/TRBV12-4
j_gene: TRBJ2-3
abundance: few

CDR3aa: CASSSRWGLSSYNEQFF
v_gene: TRBV6-2/TRBV6-3
j_gene: TRBJ2-1
abundance: .

CDR3aa: CATSGTAGSYSYNEQFF
v_gene: TRBV19
j_gene: TRBJ2-1
abundance: few

CDR3aa: CASSVGTSGSVTQYF
v_gene: TRBV9
j_gene: TRBJ2-3
abundance: .

CDR3aa: CASSPARGQYSNQPQHF
v_gene: TRBV19
j_gene: TRBJ1-5
abundance: .

CDR3aa: CATAGAWTGTYEQYF
v_gene: TRBV10-3
j_gene: TRBJ2-7
abundance: .

CDR3aa: CASSRGPGQGTIGLNNEQFF
v_gene: TRBV4-2
j_gene: TRBJ2-1
abundance: .

CDR3aa: CASTTTSGSRELFF
v_gene: TRBV6-5
j_gene: TRBJ2-2
abundance: .

CDR3aa: CASSEAPGTANEKLFF
v_gene: TRBV2
j_gene: TRBJ1-4
abundance: many

CDR3aa: CASSIPGGAGLTDTQYF
v_gene: TRBV2
j_gene: TRBJ2-3
abundance: many

CDR3aa: CASQDTLAGARHNEQFF
v_gene: TRBV30
j_gene: TRBJ2-1
abundance: many

CDR3aa: CASSQRGSYNEQFF
v_gene: TRBV19
j_gene: TRBJ2-1
abundance: once

CDR3aa: CASMGVYYGYTF
v_gene: TRBV6-2/TRBV6-3
j_gene: TRBJ1-2
abundance: .